One sample yielded the 9 T cell receptor beta chains listed below, sequenced in a study of blood T cell repertoires in COVID-19. Assay used: immunoSEQ multiplex PCR; TCRdb lists only in-frame clones, some missing. Of approximately 68,000 clones in the sample, roughly nine tenths were seen once. Sequenced sample: peripheral blood. The receptor source for this set is a man aged 50 to 60 with active COVID-19.

V is TRBV27 and J is TRBJ1-2; maybe TRBD1 (5 bases). The CDR3 spans 16 residues. Germline values: CDR1 MNHEY, CDR2 SMNVEV (reference sequence). Trimming took 3 bases from V and 0 from J, leaving 14 bases between them. CDR3 nucleotide sequence: TGTGCCAGCAGTTTTAAAACGGGGGGGACTAACTATGGCTACACCTTC. Amino acids: CASSFKTGGTNYGYTF.

The chain combines TRBV15 with TRBJ2-7, with TRBD1 matching 9 bases. Unmatched junction bases numbered 5, after V lost 4 bases and J lost 4 bases. Germline CDR1 reads LNHNV; CDR2 reads YYDKDF (reference sequence). The CDR3 covers 14 residues. The CDR3 DNA reads as TGTGCCACCAGCATGGGACAGGGTGCGTACGAGCAGTACTTC. Translating it yields CATSMGQGAYEQYF.

The chain carries TRBV30 and TRBJ1-1, with a possible D match to TRBD1 (5 bases). Trimming removed 4 bases from V and 1 base from J, with 10 bases in between. Germline assignment: CDR1 GTSNPN and CDR2 SVGIG (reference sequence). This CDR3 has 13 residues. The CDR3 is CAWTQGTNTEAFF. The CDR3, as DNA: TGTGCCTGGACCCAGGGAACGAACACTGAAGCTTTCTTT.

The gene calls are TRBV19 and TRBJ1-2, with D possibly TRBD1 on 6 matching bases. V was shortened by 4 bases and J by 0 bases, with 12 bases between the two germline ends. The CDR3 extends over 15 amino acids. The germline CDR1 and CDR2 sequences are LNHDA and SQIVND (reference sequence). As DNA, the CDR3 is TGTGCCAGTAGTAAAAACAGGGAATCTAACTATGGCTACACCTTC. This translates into CASSKNRESNYGYTF.

This clone is a singleton in its sample. The chain uses TRBV30 and TRBJ2-7, with D possibly matching TRBD2 (5 bases). CDR3 size: 12 residues. Trimming took 3 bases from V and 7 from J, leaving 13 bases between them. Germline V gene sequence: CDR1 GTSNPN, CDR2 SVGIG (reference sequence). This chain's CDR3 is CAWRLIRREQYF. The CDR3 coding sequence is TGTGCCTGGAGGCTGATTAGGAGGGAGCAGTACTTC.

This clone occurred once. This rearrangement joins TRBV9 to TRBJ2-7, with D maybe TRBD2 (6 bases). Trimming removed 6 bases from V and 2 bases from J, with 15 bases in between. CDR3 length equals 14 residues. Germline V gives CDR1 SGDLS, CDR2 YYNGEE. CDR3 region: CASTSGVLPYEQYF. The CDR3 DNA reads as TGTGCCAGCACTTCGGGGGTCCTTCCCTACGAGCAGTACTTC. The full variable domain, in which reference TRBV9 and TRBJ2-7 provide the parts outside the CDR3, is DSGVTQTPKHLITATGQRVTLRCSPRSGDLSVYWYQQSLDQGLQFLIQYYNGEERAKGNILERFSAQQFPDLHSELNLSSLELGDSALYFCASTSGVLPYEQYFGPGTRLTVT.

This clone was found once. The rearrangement uses TRBV27 and TRBJ2-7; 7 bases align to TRBD1. The CDR3 runs 13 residues. Germline V gene sequence: CDR1 MNHEY, CDR2 SMNVEV (reference sequence). V trimming: 3 bases; J trimming: 6 bases; junction bases outside the gene matches: 5. As DNA, the CDR3 is TGTGCCAGCAGTTTGGGCAGGGGGAGCGAGCAGTACTTC. It specifies CASSLGRGSEQYF.

In this sample, this clone turned up a few times. The chain combines TRBV7-6 with TRBJ1-6; D is perhaps TRBD1 (6 bases). The CDR3 totals 15 residues. V was trimmed by 1 base and J by 8 bases, leaving 12 bases between them. The germline V gene has CDR1 SGHVS and CDR2 FNYEAQ. The CDR3 DNA reads as TGTGCCAGCAGCTTAGTACAGGGTTGGGATTCACCCCTCCACTTT. Encoded protein: CASSLVQGWDSPLHF.

A few counts support this clone. This chain links TRBV5-4 with TRBJ2-1; TRBD2 agrees at 13 bases. The junction had 5 bases not matched to a gene; V was cut back by 4 bases and J by 4 bases. CDR3 length: 16 residues. Germline lookup yields CDR1 SGHNT and CDR2 YYREEE (reference sequence). CDR3 in amino acids: CASSTGLAGEYNEQFF. The CDR3, as DNA: TGTGCCAGCAGCACAGGACTAGCGGGAGAGTACAATGAGCAGTTCTTC.